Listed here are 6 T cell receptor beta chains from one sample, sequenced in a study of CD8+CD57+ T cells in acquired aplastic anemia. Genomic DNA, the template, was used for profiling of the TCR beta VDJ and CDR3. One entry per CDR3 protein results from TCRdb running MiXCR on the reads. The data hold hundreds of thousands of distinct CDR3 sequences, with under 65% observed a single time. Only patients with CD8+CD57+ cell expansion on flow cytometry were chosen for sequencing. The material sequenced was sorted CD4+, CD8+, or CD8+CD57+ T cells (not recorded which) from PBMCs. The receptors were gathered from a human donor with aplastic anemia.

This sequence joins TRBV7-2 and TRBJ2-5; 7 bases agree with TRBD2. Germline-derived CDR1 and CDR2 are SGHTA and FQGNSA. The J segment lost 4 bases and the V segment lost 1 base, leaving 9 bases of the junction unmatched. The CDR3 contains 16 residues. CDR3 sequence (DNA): TGTGCCAGCAGCTTAGGGACTAGGCCCGAGGTAGAGACCCAGTACTTC. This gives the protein CASSLGTRPEVETQYF.

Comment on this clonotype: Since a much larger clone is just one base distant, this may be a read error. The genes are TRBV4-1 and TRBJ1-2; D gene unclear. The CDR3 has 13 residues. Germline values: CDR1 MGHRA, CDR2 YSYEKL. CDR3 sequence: CASSQLGRYSYTF. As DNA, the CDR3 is TGCGCCAGCAGCCAGTTAGGCCGCTATAGCTACACCTTC.

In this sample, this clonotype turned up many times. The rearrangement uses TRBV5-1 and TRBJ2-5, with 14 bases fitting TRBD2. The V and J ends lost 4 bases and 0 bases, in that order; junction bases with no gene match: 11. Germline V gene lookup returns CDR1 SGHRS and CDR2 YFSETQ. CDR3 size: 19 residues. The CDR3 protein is CASSAGLAGGLGYQETQYF. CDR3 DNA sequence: TGCGCCAGCAGCGCCGGACTAGCGGGGGGCCTGGGGTACCAAGAGACCCAGTACTTC.

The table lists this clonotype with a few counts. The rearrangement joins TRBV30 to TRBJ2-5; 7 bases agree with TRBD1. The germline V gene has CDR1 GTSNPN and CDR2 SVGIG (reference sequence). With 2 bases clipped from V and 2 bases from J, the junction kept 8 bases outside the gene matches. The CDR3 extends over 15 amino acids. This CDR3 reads CAWSTGPGQQETQYF. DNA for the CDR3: TGTGCCTGGAGTACCGGACCGGGACAGCAAGAGACCCAGTACTTC.

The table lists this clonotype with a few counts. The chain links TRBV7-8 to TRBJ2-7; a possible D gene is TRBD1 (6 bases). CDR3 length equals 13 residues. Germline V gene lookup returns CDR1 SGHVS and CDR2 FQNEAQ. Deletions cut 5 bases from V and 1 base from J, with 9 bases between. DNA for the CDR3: TGTGCCAGCAGCAGAACAGGGTCCTACGAGCAGTACTTC. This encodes CASSRTGSYEQYF.

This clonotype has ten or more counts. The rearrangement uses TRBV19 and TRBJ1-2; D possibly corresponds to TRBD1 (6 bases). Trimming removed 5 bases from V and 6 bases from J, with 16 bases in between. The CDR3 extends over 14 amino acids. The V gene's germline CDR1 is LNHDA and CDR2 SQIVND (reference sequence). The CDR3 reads CASSPRTVSHGYTF. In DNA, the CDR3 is TGTGCCAGTAGTCCCCGGACAGTTTCCCATGGCTACACCTTC.